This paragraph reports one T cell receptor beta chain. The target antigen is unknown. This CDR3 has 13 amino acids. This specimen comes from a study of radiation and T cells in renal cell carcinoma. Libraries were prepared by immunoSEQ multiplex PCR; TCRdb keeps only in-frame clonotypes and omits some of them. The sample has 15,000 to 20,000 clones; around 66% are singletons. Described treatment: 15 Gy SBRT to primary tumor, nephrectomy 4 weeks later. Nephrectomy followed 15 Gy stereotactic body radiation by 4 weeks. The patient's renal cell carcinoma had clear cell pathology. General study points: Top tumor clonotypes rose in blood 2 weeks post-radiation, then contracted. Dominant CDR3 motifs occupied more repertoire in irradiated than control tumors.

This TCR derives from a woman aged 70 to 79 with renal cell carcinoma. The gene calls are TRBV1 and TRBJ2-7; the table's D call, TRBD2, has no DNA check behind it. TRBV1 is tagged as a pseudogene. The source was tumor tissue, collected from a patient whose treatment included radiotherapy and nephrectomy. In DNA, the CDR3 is TGCACCAGCAGCCCCCCGTTACGAGGGGAGCAGTACTTC. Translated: CTSSPPLRGEQYF.